The 5 T cell receptor beta chains given below trace back to one sample, sequenced in a study of blood T cell repertoires in COVID-19. The data were produced by immunoSEQ multiplex PCR, yet TCRdb's version contains in-frame clones alone and is incomplete. The sample yields under 200,000 clones, about 85% seen once. The specimen sequenced was peripheral blood. The receptors come from an elderly woman with acute or convalescent COVID-19.

This clone has just one count. CDR3 bases: TGTGCCAGCAGCTTATCCGGGGGTCAGCCCCAGCATTTT. Amino acid sequence: CASSLSGGQPQHF. J is TRBJ1-5 and V is TRBV7-2; D is possibly TRBD1 (5 bases). Germline-derived CDR1 and CDR2 are SGHTA and FQGNSA. The length of the CDR3 is 13 residues. V lost 2 bases and J 6 bases, leaving 8 bases between the germline ends.

A single count supports this clone. The rearrangement joins TRBV30 to TRBJ1-2; D remains unclear. Trimming left V 0 bases short and J 4 bases short, with 12 bases between. The CDR3 is 14 amino acids. Germline V gives CDR1 GTSNPN, CDR2 SVGIG (reference sequence). In DNA form, the CDR3 reads TGTGCCTGGAGTGTGGGCCTAGGAGGCTATGGCTACACCTTC. Its protein product is CAWSVGLGGYGYTF.

Of note for this clone: Other nucleotide sequences in the sample specify the same CDR3. V and J are TRBV5-1 and TRBJ2-7; a weak D match, TRBD1 (5 bases). The CDR3 sequence is 12 residues long. Germline-derived CDR1 and CDR2 are SGHRS and YFSETQ. Between the trimmed V and J ends, which lost 2 bases and 4 bases, there was a span of 7 bases. The DNA for the CDR3 is TGCGCCAGCAGCTTAAGGGGTTACGAGCAGTACTTC. The encoded protein is CASSLRGYEQYF. The complete variable domain, with remaining parts taken from reference TRBV5-1 and TRBJ2-7, reads KAGVTQTPRYLIKTRGQQVTLSCSPISGHRSVSWYQQTPGQGLQFLFEYFSETQRNKGNFPGRFSGRQFSNSRSEMNVSTLELGDSALYLCASSLRGYEQYFGPGTRLTVT.

The genes are TRBV7-3 and TRBJ1-1; D is ambiguous. Germline-derived CDR1 and CDR2 are SGHTA and FQGTGA. The V and J ends lost 5 bases and 7 bases respectively, with 11 bases between them. This CDR3 region has 12 residues. The CDR3 bases are TGTGCCAGCAGCCCTGGCCACAATGAAGCTTTCTTT. Translating it yields CASSPGHNEAFF.

This clone was counted a single time. V is TRBV7-2 and J is TRBJ1-5, with D unresolved. Germline CDR1 is SGHTA and CDR2 is FQGNSA. The V and J ends lost 1 base and 7 bases respectively, with 8 bases between them. This CDR3 comprises 13 residues. The CDR3: CASSLDWEQPQHF. For the CDR3, the DNA is TGTGCCAGCAGCTTAGATTGGGAGCAGCCCCAGCATTTT.